The source of this T cell receptor (beta chain) is a study of cytotoxic CD8 clonotypes in ibrutinib-treated CLL. Target depth was 1 in 200,000 to 1 in 1 million T cells, about 10x per clonotype. The repertoire was sequenced with immunoSEQ multiplex PCR; TCRdb's copy has only in-frame clones and lacks some. This sample has 300,000 or so clones, with roughly 71% found just once. CDR3 size: 13 residues. V was clipped by 6 bases and J by 0 bases, with 10 bases between them. CDR1 is SGHRS, CDR2 YFSETQ, per germline. There are a few counts of this clone. The rearrangement joins TRBV5-1 to TRBJ2-7; D is unresolved. Sequenced material: PBMCs, taken after 36 months of ibrutinib treatment. The TCR originated in a human donor with chronic lymphocytic leukemia. CDR3 sequence reads: CASKRWDSYEQYF. The CDR3 coding sequence is TGCGCCAGCAAACGTTGGGACTCCTACGAGCAGTACTTC.